A selection of T cell receptor beta chains follows, all from one sample in a study of blood T cells in healthy people across ages. TCRdb analysed the 5' RACE reads with MiXCR anew, one entry per CDR3 protein. The repertoire includes roughly 680,000 distinct CDR3 sequences, approximately 52% of them detected once, and roughly 13% sits in the top ten. Material for sequencing was blood. The receptors were sampled from a woman older than 75 in good health. Both conserved end residues are part of each CDR3. A D gene is named only where the DNA matches it firmly.

V gene,D gene,CDR3 protein
TRBV5-1,.,CASSINNDQFF
TRBV25-1,TRBD1,CASRGTGDTQYF
TRBV29-1,.,CSVSGGTEPYEQYF
TRBV4-1,.,CASSPNLDQRLYNEQFF
TRBV5-1,.,CASSLSPGEAEQYF
TRBV20-1,.,CSAHALDEQRETQYF
TRBV7-2,TRBD1,CASSPWTGDIQYF
TRBV20-1,.,CSASSHQTTYEQYF
TRBV29-1,TRBD1,CSVVGQGARGYTF
TRBV7-2,TRBD2,CASSLQAGEWGEQFF
TRBV5-1,.,CASSPEGRRGNEQFF
TRBV4-2,TRBD1,CASSQLQGINEKLFF
TRBV5-1,.,CASSLPTGSAFSPLHF
TRBV12-3/TRBV12-4,.,CASSPGQARDEQYF
TRBV2,.,CASTQNEQYF
TRBV12-3/TRBV12-4,.,CASSFRGGPLHF
TRBV4-1,.,CASSQDSGGLRTEAFF
TRBV29-1,.,CSVRERFSGANVLTF
TRBV7-2,TRBD1,CASRAQGWSGEKLFF
TRBV20-1,.,CSAPLIAKNIQYF